The next 26 T cell receptor beta chains were all read from a single sample in a study of blood T cell repertoires in COVID-19 (dated by TCRdb to the early 2020s). The method was the immunoSEQ multiplex PCR assay. Imported from immuneACCESS, the table was reduced by TCRdb to in-frame sequences with V and J called. These copies leave out some clones; in studies compared against another copy, an unresolved V gene accounts for under half, and the cause of the remainder is not known. This sample comprises about 200,000 clones, 70% to 90% of them detected only once. Jointly, the top ten make up about 3% of the sample. The sample was peripheral blood. Receptors originate from a man between 60 and 75 years old with acute or convalescent COVID-19.

J is TRBJ2-4 and V is TRBV19, with D perhaps matching TRBD2 (5 bases). From germline, CDR1 is LNHDA and CDR2 SQIVND (reference sequence). Deletions cut 0 bases from V and 7 bases from J, with 19 bases between. CDR3 length: 17 amino acids. CDR3: CASSIEDVGSDYNIQYF. The CDR3 bases are TGTGCCAGTAGTATAGAGGACGTCGGCAGCGACTATAACATTCAGTACTTC.

Ten or more counts support this clone. The V gene is TRBV5-8, the J gene TRBJ2-7; D possibly corresponds to TRBD1 (6 bases). Germline V gene data show CDR1 as SGHTS and CDR2 as YDEGEE. V was shortened by 1 base and J by 3 bases, with 11 bases between the two germline ends. The CDR3 has 14 residues. CDR3 protein: CASSLTGLRYEQYF. The CDR3, as DNA: TGTGCCAGCAGCTTGACAGGGCTCCGCTACGAGCAGTACTTC.

The chain is built from TRBV5-1 and TRBJ2-2; D might be TRBD2 (5 bases). CDR3 length: 16 residues. Germline assignment: CDR1 SGHRS and CDR2 YFSETQ. V shed 0 bases and J shed 7 bases, with 16 bases lying between them. CDR3 region: CASSLVGGSFGGELFF. As DNA, the CDR3 is TGCGCCAGCAGCTTGGTAGGCGGGTCCTTCGGCGGGGAGCTGTTTTTT.

V gene TRBV28 combines with J gene TRBJ1-2; TRBD1 might be the D (5 bases). Deletions cut 3 bases from V and 4 bases from J, with 12 bases between. The V gene's germline CDR1 is MDHEN and CDR2 SYDVKM. This CDR3 has 14 residues. The CDR3 reads CASSFSGGTYGYTF. In nucleotides, the CDR3 is TGTGCCAGCAGTTTTTCGGGGGGGACCTATGGCTACACCTTC.

This chain joins TRBV29-1 and TRBJ2-1; no clear D. Trimming removed 5 bases from V and 6 bases from J, with 5 bases in between. The CDR3 is 10 amino acids. Germline CDR1 reads SQVTM; CDR2 reads ANQGSEA. Here the CDR3 DNA reads TGCAGCGTTAGAGGCAATGAGCAGTTCTTC. It is translated as CSVRGNEQFF.

The V gene is TRBV5-1, the J gene TRBJ1-4; D is unclear. CDR1 is SGHRS, CDR2 YFSETQ, per germline. V was shortened by 4 bases and J by 10 bases, with 14 bases between the two germline ends. The length of the CDR3 is 13 residues. CDR3 residues: CASSPLQRGKLFF. The CDR3 DNA is TGCGCCAGCAGCCCTCTCCAACGGGGAAAACTGTTTTTT. Looking up the rest from reference TRBV5-1 and TRBJ1-4 gives the full variable domain: KAGVTQTPRYLIKTRGQQVTLSCSPISGHRSVSWYQQTPGQGLQFLFEYFSETQRNKGNFPGRFSGRQFSNSRSEMNVSTLELGDSALYLCASSPLQRGKLFFGSGTQLSVL.

This sequence joins TRBV4-3 and TRBJ2-3, with D possibly matching TRBD2 (6 bases). Germline lookup yields CDR1 LGHNA and CDR2 YSLEER. V dropped 0 bases and J dropped 4 bases, with 17 bases sitting between them. This CDR3 is 17 amino acids long. As DNA, the CDR3 is TGCGCCAGCAGCCAAGACCTCCGGGGGTATGAGGCAGATACGCAGTATTTT. This sequence encodes CASSQDLRGYEADTQYF.

This chain uses TRBV2 with TRBJ2-1; D possibly corresponds to TRBD2 (6 bases). Per germline, CDR1 SNHLY and CDR2 FYNNEI. This CDR3 has 15 residues. With 8 bases removed from V and 7 bases from J, the gap between germline ends came to 21 bases. The CDR3 spells CASPAGSGSRNEQFF. In DNA form, the CDR3 reads TGTGCCAGCCCCGCGGGGTCAGGGAGTAGGAATGAGCAGTTCTTC.

The sample holds one count of this clone. This sequence joins TRBV21-1 and TRBJ2-3; the table's D call TRBD2 went unverified against the DNA. TRBV21-1 is marked as a pseudogene. The CDR3 totals 17 residues. The CDR3: CASSKGDLAGGKDTQYF. CDR3 sequence (DNA): TGTGCCAGCAGCAAAGGGGATCTAGCGGGGGGCAAAGATACGCAGTATTTT.

This clone has just one count. The chain links TRBV5-5 to TRBJ1-4, with 9 bases that match TRBD1. The CDR3 length is 14 residues. Germline CDR1 is SGHKS and CDR2 is YYEKEE (reference sequence). V was pared by 4 bases and J by 8 bases, with 6 bases of the junction left unmatched. CDR3 sequence (DNA): TGTGCCAGCAGCCCCACAGGGGGCCAGGAAAAACTGTTTTTT. Translation: CASSPTGGQEKLFF.

This chain uses TRBV6-1 with TRBJ2-4, with 10 bases aligning to TRBD1. Trimming at V came to 4 bases and at J to 1 base, leaving 4 bases not matched to a gene. The CDR3 contains 16 residues. Germline V gives CDR1 MNHNS, CDR2 SASEGT. Here the CDR3 DNA reads TGTGCCAGCAGTGGACAGGGGGCGACGGCCAAAAACATTCAGTACTTC. Translation gives CASSGQGATAKNIQYF.

This chain joins TRBV19 and TRBJ2-7; TRBD1 matches at 8 bases. The germline V gene has CDR1 LNHDA and CDR2 SQIVND (reference sequence). CDR3 length equals 15 residues. Trimming took 3 bases from V and 4 from J; bases not matched to a gene: 8. CDR3 sequence: CASSMVGTGEYEQYF. CDR3 coding DNA: TGTGCCAGTAGTATGGTTGGGACAGGAGAGTACGAGCAGTACTTC.

This chain links TRBV14 with TRBJ1-1, with TRBD1 as a possible D gene (6 bases). V was clipped by 4 bases and J by 1 base, with 7 bases between them. This CDR3 is 13 amino acids long. Per the germline V gene, CDR1 is SGHDN and CDR2 is FVKESK. The CDR3: CASSLGQNTEAFF. The CDR3 DNA follows: TGTGCCAGCAGCCTGGGACAGAACACTGAAGCTTTCTTT.

The J gene is TRBJ2-7, the V gene TRBV7-3; tentative D call: TRBD1 (6 bases). V lost 5 bases to trimming and J lost 11 bases, with 28 bases between them. Germline CDR1 is SGHTA and CDR2 is FQGTGA. This CDR3 is built from 16 residues. The CDR3 coding sequence is TGTGCCAGCAGCCCCCACCGGGACAAGTTGGCAGAGTTGGAGTACTTC. Protein product: CASSPHRDKLAELEYF.

V gene TRBV7-2 combines with J gene TRBJ1-4; the match to TRBD1 covers 10 bases. The length of the CDR3 is 15 residues. The V gene end was trimmed by 0 bases and the J gene end by 8 bases; junction bases not matched to a gene: 3. The germline CDR1 and CDR2 sequences are SGHTA and FQGNSA. The CDR3 DNA reads TGTGCCAGCAGCTTAGCGAGGACAGGGGGGGAAAAACTGTTTTTT. Amino acid sequence: CASSLARTGGEKLFF.

This chain joins TRBV5-4 and TRBJ1-3; unclear D gene. V dropped 0 bases and J dropped 5 bases, with 15 bases sitting between them. This CDR3 region has 16 residues. Per germline, CDR1 SGHNT and CDR2 YYREEE (reference sequence). The CDR3 DNA reads as TGTGCCAGCAGCTTGGGACGTGGGGAGGGTCGAAACACCATATATTTT. It encodes CASSLGRGEGRNTIYF.

The chain couples TRBV11-2 to TRBJ2-3, with D possibly being TRBD2 (5 bases). Germline CDR1 and CDR2: SGHAT and FQNNGV. The CDR3 is 16 residues long. V shed 5 bases and J shed 2 bases, with 17 bases lying between them. CDR3 residues: CASSPLGRLNTDTQYF. In DNA, the CDR3 is TGTGCCAGCAGCCCCCTAGGGAGACTAAACACAGATACGCAGTATTTT.

This clone came up once. The chain couples TRBV11-2 to TRBJ2-2; tentative D call: TRBD1 (5 bases). V was shortened by 1 base and J by 6 bases, with 9 bases between the two germline ends. The CDR3 is 14 amino acids. Germline loops: CDR1 SGHAT, CDR2 FQNNGV. CDR3 loop: CASSLVGRAGELFF. The CDR3, as DNA: TGTGCCAGCAGCTTAGTGGGCAGGGCCGGGGAGCTGTTTTTT. Full variable domain (missing parts from reference TRBV11-2 and TRBJ2-2): EAGVAQSPRYKIIEKRQSVAFWCNPISGHATLYWYQQILGQGPKLLIQFQNNGVVDDSQLPKDRFSAERLKGVDSTLKIQPAKLEDSAVYLCASSLVGRAGELFFGEGSRLTVL.

By frequency in the sample, this clone is medium-sized. This chain links TRBV6-5 with TRBJ2-7; 9 nucleotides line up with TRBD1. V gave up 0 bases and J gave up 0 bases; unmatched junction bases: 0. Germline CDR1 reads MNHEY; CDR2 reads SVGAGI. This CDR3 contains 15 residues. The CDR3 region is CASSYSTGGSYEQYF. The DNA for the CDR3 is TGTGCCAGCAGTTACTCGACAGGGGGCTCCTACGAGCAGTACTTC.

The V and J genes are TRBV19 and TRBJ2-3; a weak D match, TRBD1 (6 bases). CDR1 and CDR2 (germline): LNHDA, SQIVND (reference sequence). The CDR3 is made up of 14 amino acids. The V end lost 1 base, the J end lost 4 bases, and 9 bases lay between the germline ends. CDR3 in DNA: TGTGCCAGTAGTATAGGGGACATTTCAGATACGCAGTATTTT. Its translation: CASSIGDISDTQYF.

The chain joins TRBV28 to TRBJ1-2; no clear D gene. Germline V gives CDR1 MDHEN, CDR2 SYDVKM. This CDR3 has 13 residues. Trimming pared 9 bases from V and 6 bases from J, leaving 17 bases between. The CDR3 loop reads CASTPQRWDGYTF. The CDR3 bases are TGTGCCAGTACTCCTCAGCGGTGGGATGGCTACACCTTC.

The J gene is TRBJ1-5, the V gene TRBV7-8; 8 bases align to TRBD1. The CDR3 consists of 17 residues. The germline gives CDR1 SGHVS, CDR2 FQNEAQ. V lost 5 bases and J lost 0; bases outside the gene matches: 9. CDR3 region: CASSPTDDRGSNQPQHF. CDR3 DNA: TGTGCCAGCAGCCCGACGGATGACAGGGGTAGCAATCAGCCCCAGCATTTT.

The chain combines TRBV11-2 with TRBJ2-5; 8 bases agree with TRBD1. Germline CDR1 and CDR2: SGHAT and FQNNGV. V was pared by 3 bases and J by 6 bases, with 3 bases of the junction left unmatched. The CDR3 extends over 13 amino acids. CDR3 coding DNA: TGTGCCAGCAGCTTCCAGGGGGCAAAGACCCAGTACTTC. Translation: CASSFQGAKTQYF.

The rearrangement uses TRBV27 and TRBJ2-3, with 9 bases aligning to TRBD2. The J segment lost 6 bases and the V segment lost 3 bases, leaving 7 bases of the junction unmatched. This CDR3 region has 15 residues. Germline loops: CDR1 MNHEY, CDR2 SMNVEV (reference sequence). CDR3: CASSFAGGRRDTQYF. The CDR3 DNA reads as TGTGCCAGCAGTTTTGCGGGGGGGCGCAGGGATACGCAGTATTTT.

This chain connects TRBV7-2 to TRBJ1-6, with D possibly being TRBD1 (6 bases). Germline CDR1 and CDR2: SGHTA and FQGNSA. The CDR3 totals 18 residues. Trimming shortened V by 0 bases and J by 4 bases, and 16 bases separated the two germline ends. The CDR3 region has the DNA TGTGCCAGCAGCTTAGCGCCCTGGGGGCGCGGGTATAATTCACCCCTCCACTTT. It specifies CASSLAPWGRGYNSPLHF.

The genes are TRBV7-2 and TRBJ2-1; 13 nucleotides align to TRBD2. V trimming: 3 bases; J trimming: 6 bases; junction bases outside the gene matches: 5. CDR3 size: 16 residues. Germline V gene lookup returns CDR1 SGHTA and CDR2 FQGNSA. The CDR3, as DNA: TGTGCCAGCAGCTTTACTAGCGGGGGGGCTGGCAATGAGCAGTTCTTC. Amino acid sequence: CASSFTSGGAGNEQFF.